This TCR beta chain was profiled in a study of T cell repertoires in cytomegalovirus infection. Findings of the study overall: Dominating the ex vivo response were HLA-C-restricted CMV-specific TCR beta clonotypes.

CDR3 length equals 15 residues. From germline, CDR1 is LGHDT and CDR2 YNNKEL (reference sequence). V was pared by 3 bases and J by 2 bases, with 7 bases of the junction left unmatched. Using its own MiXCR run on the reads, TCRdb lists one record per CDR3 protein. Among about 900,000 distinct CDR3 sequences listed, roughly 30% were seen once. Comments on this clonotype: As yet, its antigen is unknown.

The chain carries TRBV3-1 and TRBJ2-7, with 7 bases matching TRBD1. The sample consisted of cultured CD8+ T cells from PBMCs, taken from culture after CMV antigen stimulation. This clonotype originated in a human donor in good health (CMV status not recorded). Some clones in this sample may be carry-over from other donors' samples. The CDR3 DNA reads TGTGCCAGCAGCCACGAGCCAGGGGGACCCTACGAGCAGTACTTC. It specifies CASSHEPGGPYEQYF.